One and the same sample provided the 30 T cell receptor beta chains below, sequenced in a study of shared clonotypes between healthy human individuals. The naive CD8 subset, CD45RO-negative cells positively selected for CCR7, excluded terminally differentiated effector memory CD45RA+ cells. Sequencing was performed with immunoSEQ multiplex PCR; in TCRdb, only in-frame clones are kept and a portion is missing. This table has over 2 million clones, approximately 94% appearing once. The sequencing input was naive CD8+ T cells sorted from blood. All receptors derive from a man between 18 and 29 years old in good health.

As to this clone: This sample includes further DNA sequences coding for the same CDR3. V gene TRBV6-1 combines with J gene TRBJ2-7, with TRBD2 identical over 10 bases. This CDR3 region has 15 residues. The trim removed 2 bases at V and 2 bases at J, leaving 3 bases unmatched. CDR1 is MNHNS and CDR2 is SASEGT in the germline V gene. The DNA of the CDR3 is TGTGCCAGCAGTGAATGGCTAGCGGGGGCCTACGAGCAGTACTTC. Its translation is CASSEWLAGAYEQYF.

The genes are TRBV29-1 and TRBJ2-1, with 10 positions matching TRBD2. The junction had 7 bases not matched to a gene; V was cut back by 5 bases and J by 3 bases. CDR3 length equals 15 residues. CDR1 and CDR2 (germline): SQVTM, ANQGSEA. The CDR3 nucleotides read TGCAGCGTTATTTCCCTAGCGGGGGTCTACAATGAGCAGTTCTTC. Translation gives CSVISLAGVYNEQFF.

The chain links TRBV7-9 to TRBJ2-6; D call uncertain. With 7 bases removed from V and 1 base from J, the gap between germline ends came to 14 bases. Germline-derived CDR1 and CDR2 are SEHNR and FQNEAQ (reference sequence). CDR3 size: 16 residues. The CDR3 reads CASNPVGYSGANVLTF. Here the CDR3 DNA reads TGTGCCAGCAACCCGGTGGGGTATTCTGGGGCCAACGTCCTGACTTTC.

Remarks on this clone: The sample holds other DNA sequences that translate to the same CDR3. The CDR3 loop reads CASSGDTGELFF. In nucleotides, the CDR3 is TGCGCCAGCAGTGGGGACACCGGGGAGCTGTTTTTT. J is TRBJ2-2 and V is TRBV10-1, with no clear D. Germline V gene sequence: CDR1 WNHNN, CDR2 SYGVQD (reference sequence). This CDR3 contains 12 residues. V was shortened by 4 bases and J by 3 bases, with 3 bases between the two germline ends.

This clone was observed a handful of times. Other DNA sequences in this specimen translate into the identical CDR3. This chain connects TRBV9 to TRBJ2-7; either TRBD1 or TRBD2 may fit D (5 bases each). V was shortened by 0 bases and J by 5 bases, with 12 bases between the two germline ends. The CDR3 is made up of 14 amino acids. Germline CDR1 and CDR2: SGDLS and YYNGEE. CDR3 DNA sequence: TGTGCCAGCAGCGTAGGAGGGGCCGGAGACGAGCAGTACTTC. It yields the protein CASSVGGAGDEQYF.

V is TRBV19 and J is TRBJ2-1; no clear D. Germline V lookup: CDR1 LNHDA, CDR2 SQIVND (reference sequence). CDR3 length: 16 residues. V was cut by 3 bases and J by 3 bases, with 15 bases left in between. The CDR3 loop is CASSMASTPYYNEQFF. The CDR3 coding sequence is TGTGCCAGTAGTATGGCGTCTACACCTTACTACAATGAGCAGTTCTTC.

V usage is TRBV30 and J usage is TRBJ1-2, with TRBD1 matching over 7 bases. Germline V gives CDR1 GTSNPN, CDR2 SVGIG (reference sequence). The V and J ends lost 0 bases and 1 base, in that order; junction bases with no gene match: 2. The CDR3 has 14 residues. CDR3 in DNA: TGTGCCTGGAGTGTATGGGACAGTAACTATGGCTACACCTTC. This gives the protein CAWSVWDSNYGYTF.

The chain joins TRBV11-2 to TRBJ2-1, with 7 nucleotides matching TRBD2. The ends lost 2 bases at V and 6 bases at J; junction bases unmatched: 10. Looked up from germline, CDR1 is SGHAT and CDR2 is FQNNGV. The CDR3 is 16 amino acids. The CDR3 nucleotides are TGTGCCAGCAGCTTAAATGTGGGAGGGTTGGGCAATGAGCAGTTCTTC. This encodes CASSLNVGGLGNEQFF.

This clone appeared a single time. The rearrangement links TRBV11-2 to TRBJ2-7, with D hard to call. CDR1 and CDR2 (germline): SGHAT, FQNNGV. Trimming pared 4 bases from V and 7 bases from J, leaving 5 bases between. The CDR3 has 10 residues. DNA for the CDR3: TGTGCCAGCAGCTCAATAGAGCAGTACTTC. Its translation is CASSSIEQYF. Full variable domain (remainder filled in from reference TRBV11-2 and TRBJ2-7): EAGVAQSPRYKIIEKRQSVAFWCNPISGHATLYWYQQILGQGPKLLIQFQNNGVVDDSQLPKDRFSAERLKGVDSTLKIQPAKLEDSAVYLCASSSIEQYFGPGTRLTVT.

This clone appeared once. The J gene is TRBJ2-7, the V gene TRBV9; D is uncertain. The germline V gene has CDR1 SGDLS and CDR2 YYNGEE. V lost 0 bases and J 0 bases, leaving 13 bases between the germline ends. CDR3 length: 16 amino acids. CDR3 in amino acids: CASSVGADLSSYEQYF. The CDR3 region has the DNA TGTGCCAGCAGCGTAGGTGCGGATTTAAGCTCCTACGAGCAGTACTTC.

The chain couples TRBV18 to TRBJ2-1; 8 nucleotides match TRBD2. This CDR3 contains 16 residues. The germline V gene has CDR1 KGHSH and CDR2 LQKENI. The ends lost 3 bases at V and 3 bases at J; junction bases unmatched: 7. Here the CDR3 reads CASSPGAGVDYNEQFF. In DNA, the CDR3 is TGTGCCAGCTCACCGGGAGCGGGAGTGGACTACAATGAGCAGTTCTTC. The variable domain in full, completed from reference TRBV18 and TRBJ2-1, reads NAGVMQNPRHLVRRRGQEARLRCSPMKGHSHVYWYRQLPEEGLKFMVYLQKENIIDESGMPKERFSAEFPKEGPSILRIQQVVRGDSAAYFCASSPGAGVDYNEQFFGPGTRLTVL.

V and J are TRBV28 and TRBJ1-4, with TRBD1 matching 9 bases. This CDR3 has 20 amino acids. The V gene's germline CDR1 is MDHEN and CDR2 SYDVKM. J was trimmed by 8 bases and V by 5 bases; bases with no gene match: 24. CDR3: CASSPWHSGQGTYSREKLFF. The CDR3 nucleotides are TGTGCCAGCAGTCCATGGCACTCGGGACAGGGTACATACTCCCGCGAAAAACTGTTTTTT.

This clone has only one observation. The chain links TRBV19 to TRBJ2-7; no definite D call. The CDR3 runs 14 residues. V was trimmed by 5 bases and J by 2 bases, leaving 13 bases between them. CDR1 and CDR2 from the germline V gene are LNHDA and SQIVND (reference sequence). The CDR3 loop reads CASSPGPPPYEQYF. For the CDR3, the DNA is TGTGCCAGTAGTCCGGGCCCCCCTCCCTACGAGCAGTACTTC.

The V call is TRBV27, the J call TRBJ1-2, with D hard to call. Per the germline V gene, CDR1 is MNHEY and CDR2 is SMNVEV (reference sequence). The CDR3 has 13 amino acids. The germline V and J ends were trimmed by 3 bases and 0 bases, with 5 bases remaining between them. The CDR3 loop is CASSLFANYGYTF. CDR3 bases: TGTGCCAGCAGTTTGTTTGCTAACTATGGCTACACCTTC.

The chain combines TRBV10-1 with TRBJ2-7; no definite D call. This CDR3 comprises 11 residues. Per germline, CDR1 WNHNN and CDR2 SYGVQD (reference sequence). Trimming took off 2 bases at V and 7 bases at J, with 6 bases between the two ends. As DNA, the CDR3 is TGCGCCAGCAGTGAGACCGAAGAGCAGTACTTC. It yields the protein CASSETEEQYF.

V is TRBV25-1 and J is TRBJ1-1; D unclear. The germline gives CDR1 MGHDK, CDR2 SYGVNS. V was pared by 1 base and J by 6 bases, with 9 bases between. The CDR3 covers 13 residues. The CDR3 is CASSELSQPEAFF. As DNA, the CDR3 is TGTGCCAGCAGTGAATTGAGCCAACCTGAAGCTTTCTTT.

The chain combines TRBV11-3 with TRBJ2-1; TRBD1 is a possible D gene (6 bases). The CDR3 totals 16 residues. Trimming left V 0 bases short and J 0 bases short, with 9 bases between. Germline V gene sequence: CDR1 SGHNT, CDR2 YENEEA. This CDR3 reads CASSLEGQSSYNEQFF. In DNA form, the CDR3 reads TGTGCCAGCAGCTTAGAAGGACAGTCCTCCTACAATGAGCAGTTCTTC.

Points on this clone: This same CDR3 is encoded by further DNA sequences in the sample. This chain joins TRBV19 and TRBJ1-5; D not resolved. CDR1 and CDR2 (germline): LNHDA, SQIVND (reference sequence). Trimming removed 5 bases at V and 0 bases at J, with 5 bases between. The CDR3 is 13 residues long. CDR3 DNA: TGTGCCAGTAGTCCCTATAGCAATCAGCCCCAGCATTTT. Translation gives CASSPYSNQPQHF.

This chain links TRBV28 with TRBJ1-1; D might be TRBD1 (6 bases). Germline V gives CDR1 MDHEN, CDR2 SYDVKM. The CDR3 extends over 13 amino acids. The V and J ends lost 5 bases and 3 bases respectively, with 10 bases between them. The chain's CDR3 is CASSETGDTEAFF. The DNA for the CDR3 is TGTGCCAGCAGTGAGACAGGCGACACTGAAGCTTTCTTT.

V gene TRBV11-2 combines with J gene TRBJ2-5, with 11 bases aligning to TRBD2. The CDR3 is 16 amino acids. Trimming removed 1 base from V and 0 bases from J; junction bases left unmatched: 1. Germline-derived CDR1 and CDR2 are SGHAT and FQNNGV. For the CDR3, the DNA is TGTGCCAGCAGCTTAGGACTAGCGGGAAACCAAGAGACCCAGTACTTC. Residues: CASSLGLAGNQETQYF.

The J gene is TRBJ2-7, the V gene TRBV19; the D gene is possibly TRBD2 (5 bases). Germline assignment: CDR1 LNHDA and CDR2 SQIVND (reference sequence). The CDR3 is made up of 15 amino acids. V dropped 3 bases and J dropped 3 bases, with 15 bases sitting between them. DNA for the CDR3: TGTGCCAGTAGTATGGCTACTAGACCAGGCTACGAGCAGTACTTC. Encoded protein: CASSMATRPGYEQYF. The variable domain in full, completed from reference TRBV19 and TRBJ2-7, reads DGGITQSPKYLFRKEGQNVTLSCEQNLNHDAMYWYRQDPGQGLRLIYYSQIVNDFQKGDIAEGYSVSREKKESFPLTVTSAQKNPTAFYLCASSMATRPGYEQYFGPGTRLTVT.

This chain links TRBV19 with TRBJ1-5; D unresolved. In germline, CDR1 is LNHDA, CDR2 SQIVND (reference sequence). The CDR3 covers 13 residues. V was pared by 7 bases and J by 0 bases, with 7 bases between. The CDR3 bases are TGTGCCAGTATTGGGGTTAGCAATCAGCCCCAGCATTTT. It specifies CASIGVSNQPQHF. Drawing the rest from reference TRBV19 and TRBJ1-5, the complete variable domain is DGGITQSPKYLFRKEGQNVTLSCEQNLNHDAMYWYRQDPGQGLRLIYYSQIVNDFQKGDIAEGYSVSREKKESFPLTVTSAQKNPTAFYLCASIGVSNQPQHFGDGTRLSIL.

The chain joins TRBV6-5 to TRBJ2-5; weak D call: TRBD2 (5 bases). CDR1 MNHEY and CDR2 SVGAGI come from the germline V gene. Trimming pared 4 bases from V and 7 bases from J, leaving 13 bases between. The length of the CDR3 is 13 residues. CDR3 in amino acids: CASSFASGGTQYF. Written as DNA, the CDR3 is TGTGCCAGCAGTTTCGCCTCTGGAGGGACCCAGTACTTC.

Worth noting for this clone: The identical CDR3 is also encoded by other nucleotide sequences in the sample. The chain couples TRBV7-9 to TRBJ1-2, with 7 positions matching TRBD1. Germline CDR1 SEHNR, CDR2 FQNEAQ (reference sequence). Trimming cost V 1 base and J 2 bases; bases outside gene matches: 4. The CDR3 extends over 15 amino acids. The CDR3 sequence is CASSLEGARNYGYTF. CDR3 bases: TGTGCCAGCAGCTTAGAGGGGGCGCGGAACTATGGCTACACCTTC.

The chain recombines TRBV11-3 with TRBJ1-2, with D unclear. The ends were cut back, 7 bases at V and 7 bases at J, with 10 bases in the middle. Germline V lookup: CDR1 SGHNT, CDR2 YENEEA. The CDR3 is 11 residues long. CDR3 nucleotide sequence: TGTGCCAGCACCGGGAATAGTGGCTACACCTTC. As protein: CASTGNSGYTF.

The rearrangement links TRBV28 to TRBJ2-3, with 10 bases lining up with TRBD1. CDR3 length: 18 residues. Per the germline V gene, CDR1 is MDHEN and CDR2 is SYDVKM. V lost 3 bases to trimming and J lost 4 bases; unmatched junction nucleotides: 13. The CDR3 protein is CASSLWGQGTRRADTQYF. CDR3 in DNA: TGTGCCAGCAGTTTGTGGGGACAGGGGACCCGACGGGCAGATACGCAGTATTTT.

The genes are TRBV4-1 and TRBJ2-1; D not certain. V was cut by 0 bases and J by 9 bases, with 12 bases left in between. This CDR3 spans 14 amino acids. Germline V CDR1 and CDR2: MGHRA, YSYEKL. CDR3 nucleotide sequence: TGCGCCAGCAGCCAAGAGGTACCGTTTCCTGAGCAGTTCTTC. Translating gives CASSQEVPFPEQFF.

The chain employs TRBV13 and TRBJ2-2; D uncertain. Germline values: CDR1 PRHDT, CDR2 FYEKMQ (reference sequence). The germline V and J ends were trimmed by 0 bases and 4 bases, with 9 bases remaining between them. The CDR3 extends over 15 amino acids. CDR3 sequence: CASSLGPIVTGELFF. The CDR3 DNA is TGTGCCAGCAGCTTAGGCCCCATCGTCACCGGGGAGCTGTTTTTT.

The rearrangement links TRBV6-6 to TRBJ2-7, with D maybe TRBD1 (6 bases). Germline loops: CDR1 MNHNY, CDR2 SVGAGI (reference sequence). The CDR3 contains 13 residues. V was trimmed by 7 bases and J by 0 bases, leaving 10 bases between them. CDR3 nucleotides: TGTGCCAGCACGCACAGGGTCTCCTACGAGCAGTACTTC. Amino acids: CASTHRVSYEQYF.

The J gene is TRBJ2-1, the V gene TRBV4-2, with D possibly matching TRBD2 (5 bases). In germline, CDR1 is LGHNA, CDR2 YNFKEQ. The germline V and J ends were trimmed by 6 bases and 1 base, with 10 bases remaining between them. This CDR3 spans 14 amino acids. The CDR3 reads CASSLDWSYNEQFF. The CDR3 nucleotides are TGTGCCAGCAGTCTGGACTGGTCCTACAATGAGCAGTTCTTC.